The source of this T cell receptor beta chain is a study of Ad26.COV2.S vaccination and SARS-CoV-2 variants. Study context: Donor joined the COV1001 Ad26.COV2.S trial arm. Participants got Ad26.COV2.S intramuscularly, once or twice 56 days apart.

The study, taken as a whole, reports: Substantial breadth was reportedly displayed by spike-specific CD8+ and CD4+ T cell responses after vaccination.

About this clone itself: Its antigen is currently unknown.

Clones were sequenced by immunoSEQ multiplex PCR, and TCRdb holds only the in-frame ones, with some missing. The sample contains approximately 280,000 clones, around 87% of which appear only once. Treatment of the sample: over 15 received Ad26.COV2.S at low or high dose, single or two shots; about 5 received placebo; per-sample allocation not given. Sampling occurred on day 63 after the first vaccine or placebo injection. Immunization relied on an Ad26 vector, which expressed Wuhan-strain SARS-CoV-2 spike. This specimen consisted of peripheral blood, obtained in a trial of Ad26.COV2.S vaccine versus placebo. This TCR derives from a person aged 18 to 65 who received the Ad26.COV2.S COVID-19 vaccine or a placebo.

CDR3 sequence (DNA): TGCGCCAGCAGCTTGGTGGTTGGCGGGGTCGAGCAGTACTTC. This sequence encodes CASSLVVGGVEQYF. V and J are TRBV5-1 and TRBJ2-7; a weak D match, TRBD2 (6 bases). This CDR3 is 14 amino acids long. Trimming removed 0 bases at V and 6 bases at J, with 13 bases between. Looked up from germline, CDR1 is SGHRS and CDR2 is YFSETQ.